This T cell receptor beta chain was sequenced during a study of blood T cell repertoires in COVID-19. In the study overall: The study drew acute and convalescent COVID-19 samples from the United States, Italy and Spain. The cDNA or gDNA used as material had been derived from T cells, B-cell-depleted T cells, or PBMCs.

Trimming cost V 3 bases and J 14 bases, with 11 bases left between them. The CDR3 runs to 11 residues. In germline, CDR1 is ENHRY, CDR2 SYGVKD. In the authors' methods: Estimation of nucleated cell counts was performed using reference gene primer amplification. The protocol was immunoSEQ multiplex PCR, while the TCRdb copy is restricted to in-frame clones and leaves out a portion. From that table come the V and J calls and clone size; the DNA was used to work out D and trimming. The table shows some 100,000 clones, with roughly 86% occurring only once. The sequenced sample was peripheral blood. This clonotype originated in a middle-aged man with acute or convalescent COVID-19. This chain joins TRBV10-3 and TRBJ2-1; the D gene is possibly TRBD1 (6 bases). As DNA, the CDR3 is TGTGCCATCAGTGAAGGGGGAGCGGAGTTCTTC. Its protein is CAISEGGAEFF.